This T cell receptor beta chain appears in the sequencing data of a study of tumor-infiltrating lymphocytes in primary liver carcinoma (dated 2017 in TCRdb). Background on the whole study: Of the five patients, three men and two women aged 30 to 69 years, four had hepatocellular carcinoma and one had combined HCC and intrahepatic cholangiocarcinoma. The five patients had tumors staged T1-T3 N0M0, with maximum diameters ranging from about 4.2 to 10 cm. Each sample produced about 3.65 to 7.13 million productive TCRbeta reads, and read depth showed no significant difference between tissue types. The study combined TCRbeta repertoire sequencing, expression microarrays and whole-exome sequencing across five regions of each liver tumor, with adjacent normal tissue and blood. TCRbeta repertoire sequencing covered about 35 specimens from 5 patients: some 25 tumor regions, 5 adjacent noncancerous liver tissues and 5 peripheral blood samples. Agilent mRNA microarray profiling was performed on the approximately 26 tumor region samples to relate TCRbeta repertoire diversity to the local molecular phenotype. High reproducibility was observed for the technical replicate repertoires, with mean shared-clone rates around 0.9 and correlation coefficients above 0.95. Broad study findings and their caveats: Only about 7-24% of top clones were present in all five regions of a tumor, suggesting spatial heterogeneity of tumor-infiltrating T cells. Because the samples were bulk and unsorted, CD4+ and CD8+ T cell repertoires could not be compared. Repertoire overlap was found to be higher between tumor regions (mean approximately 35%) than between tumor-adjacent (about 17%) or tumor-blood (about 15%) pairs, consistent with antigen-driven expansion. With just a few patients in the study, the authors point out that the findings should be validated in a larger study. Only the TCR beta chain was sequenced, so true repertoire diversity is likely underestimated because unpaired alpha chains were not captured. Compared with blood, tumors had a significantly larger share of the repertoire taken up by the top 250 clones (p = 0.039).

Details on this clonotype: It lacks a known antigen. One end of the junction is discordant with germline, which a read error may explain.

The CDR3 runs 17 residues from the cysteine to the phenylalanine. Only the CDR3 region is kept as DNA, spanning 51 bases read in frame from base 1. Taken from the germline V gene, the CDR1 and CDR2 loops are SGHVS and FQNEAQ. Without any cell sorting, total RNA and DNA were extracted together from 20-30 mg of bulk tissue using the AllPrep DNA/RNA mini kit. Surgical resection was performed in China between November 2015 and 2016 on about 5 patients with histopathologically diagnosed primary liver carcinoma. At the time of sampling, the patients had chronic HBV infection and had not received any treatment. Each tumor was sampled at five spatially separated regions: the tumor centre plus the superior, inferior, left-lateral and right-lateral poles. More than 85% viable tumor cells were found by histology in every tumor sample. Each fresh piece of tumor and adjacent tissue was cut in two, with one half stored in RNAlater at -80 degrees C and the other half sent for histology.

Starting from 450 to 500 ng total RNA, TCRbeta-specific cDNA was produced by reverse transcription with a constant-region primer and ProtoScript II reverse transcriptase. TCRbeta libraries were built with three nested multiplex PCR rounds, a slightly modified ARM-PCR procedure. Multiplex TRBV1-TRBV30 forward primers and a Cbeta reverse primer were used in the first two PCR rounds, each of which was run for around 10 cycles. Sample barcodes and Illumina adapters were added in a final 25-cycle PCR with Deep VentR polymerase. Before sequencing, amplicons between 200 and 500 bp were purified from gel using a QIAquick gel extraction kit. The TCRbeta amplicons were sequenced with 250-bp paired-end reads on an Illumina HiSeq 2500. Turning to the authors' computational methods: Reads were quality-trimmed with Trimmomatic v0.33, and paired reads were merged with FLASH v1.2.11 to recover full CDR3 sequences. V, D and J germline segments were assigned to the rearranged TCRbeta sequences using MiGEC v1.2.1b. Clonotype statistics and Shannon-Wiener diversity indices were computed with VDJtools v1.0.0. Except for diversity analysis, only the 250 most abundant clonotypes of each sample were used in subsequent analyses to reduce sampling bias. TCRdb reprocessing: public reads trimmed at Q25 with fastp, clones called with MiXCR, in-frame beta chains kept. All rows with the same CDR3 protein become a single entry with the most common DNA and genes. TCRdb, not the authors, supplied the V and J calls. Within this sample are some 190,000 distinct CDR3 sequences, with just under 85% of them counted one time only. The top ten clones comprise about a sixth of the sample.

The chain uses TRBV7-8 and TRBJ2-5, with 12 bases matching TRBD2. The source is a man aged 40-49 years with primary liver carcinoma and hepatitis B virus infection. Sequences were obtained from tumor tissue from primary liver carcinoma. The CDR3 protein: CASSLASLAGGGETQYF. The sequenced DNA is TGTGCTAGCAGCTTAGCCAGCCTAGCGGGAGGGGGAGAGACCCAGTACTTC.